This is a list of T cell receptor beta chains from one sample in a study of blood T cell repertoires in COVID-19. The assay was immunoSEQ multiplex PCR, and TCRdb's table has in-frame clones only and misses some. The data hold about 280,000 clones, with roughly 85% observed a single time. The sequenced sample was peripheral blood. The origin of the receptors is a man aged 45-60 years with active or convalescent COVID-19. CDR3s include the opening cysteine and the closing phenylalanine or tryptophan. D genes are given only for firm matches. Some rows have no size entry. The others give once, few or many, or a class for an expanded clone.

>TRBV7-8|once|TRBJ1-1|TRBD1
TGTGCCAGCAGCCCACGACAGGGGGCGGCTTTCTTT
CASSPRQGAAFF
>TRBV30|-|TRBJ1-6|-
TGTGCCTGGACGGACAGTTATAATTCACCCCTCCACTTT
CAWTDSYNSPLHF
>TRBV28|-|TRBJ1-1|-
TGTGCCAGCAGCACCAAACAGGGTTGGGACACTGAAGCTTTCTTT
CASSTKQGWDTEAFF
>TRBV19|-|TRBJ2-1|-
TGTGCCAGTAGTAGGGGGGACCGAGGCGATGAGCAGTTCTTC
CASSRGDRGDEQFF
>TRBV24-1|few|TRBJ2-1|-
TGTGCCACCAGTGATCCCGCTTCGGGGTCACAACATCCGCAGTTCTTC
CATSDPASGSQHPQFF
>TRBV3-1/TRBV3-2|-|TRBJ2-4|-
TGTGCCAGCAGCCAAGTTGGGACAGCGGGCATTCAGTACTTC
CASSQVGTAGIQYF
>TRBV28|-|TRBJ1-2|TRBD1
TGTGCCAGCAGGACCGGGACAGGGGCATATGGCTACACCTTC
CASRTGTGAYGYTF
>TRBV25-1|-|TRBJ2-1|TRBD2
TGTGCCAGCAGTGCATCTAGCGGGAGGCTGTCGCAGTTCTTC
CASSASSGRLSQFF
>TRBV19|-|TRBJ2-5|-
TGTGCCAGTAGTATCGCCGGGACAAATATGGAGACCCAGTACTTC
CASSIAGTNMETQYF
>TRBV5-1|-|TRBJ1-3|TRBD1
TGCGCCAGCAGCAGCACCTCGGGGACAGTAGGAAACACCATATATTTT
CASSSTSGTVGNTIYF
>TRBV19|-|TRBJ2-1|-
TGTGCCAGTAGTGCGCGTCCGTATCTCTACGATGAGCAGTTCTTC
CASSARPYLYDEQFF